This T cell receptor beta chain originates from a study of T cell responses to AZD1222 COVID-19 vaccine. General observations from the study: Clonal diversity was possibly underestimated, and white British individuals and females predominated among donors. Spike-spanning, vaccine-associated CD4 TCRs were dominant at 160-218 and 743-854.

The CDR3 spans 17 residues. Germline CDR1 and CDR2: SEHNR and FQNEAQ (reference sequence). The V gene end was trimmed by 5 bases and the J gene end by 6 bases; junction bases not matched to a gene: 13. Points on this clone: What it binds is not known.

TCRdb keeps only in-frame clones here, not all; method: immunoSEQ multiplex PCR. The sample shows 210,000 or so clones, approximately 94% of them seen only once. This chain uses TRBV7-9 with TRBJ2-2, with 9 bases that match TRBD1. This sample comprised peripheral blood, obtained 28 days after the second dose of the MenACWY control vaccine. This sequence originates from an adult who received the MenACWY meningococcal vaccine as a control. Here the CDR3 DNA reads TGTGCCAGCAGCAAGGCTCCGGGACAGGGAAGTCCCGGGGAGCTGTTTTTT. Its protein product is CASSKAPGQGSPGELFF.